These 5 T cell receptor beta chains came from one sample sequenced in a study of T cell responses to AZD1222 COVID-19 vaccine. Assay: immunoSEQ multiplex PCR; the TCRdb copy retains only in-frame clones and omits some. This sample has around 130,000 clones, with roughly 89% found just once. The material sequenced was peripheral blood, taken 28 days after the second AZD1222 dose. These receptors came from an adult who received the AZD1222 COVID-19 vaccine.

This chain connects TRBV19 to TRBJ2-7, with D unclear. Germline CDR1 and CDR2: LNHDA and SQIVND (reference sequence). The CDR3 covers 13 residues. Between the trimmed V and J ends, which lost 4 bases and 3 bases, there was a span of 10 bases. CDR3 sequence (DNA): TGTGCCAGTAGTAAAGACACCTTCTACGAGCAGTACTTC. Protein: CASSKDTFYEQYF.

DNA for the CDR3: TGTGCCAGCAGTCTCGGACGTAGAACCGGGGAGCTGTTTTTT. Translation gives CASSLGRRTGELFF. V and J are TRBV6-6 and TRBJ2-2; D gene ambiguous. From germline, CDR1 is MNHNY and CDR2 SVGAGI (reference sequence). V lost 5 bases, J lost 5 bases, and 12 bases lay in between. The CDR3 runs to 14 residues.

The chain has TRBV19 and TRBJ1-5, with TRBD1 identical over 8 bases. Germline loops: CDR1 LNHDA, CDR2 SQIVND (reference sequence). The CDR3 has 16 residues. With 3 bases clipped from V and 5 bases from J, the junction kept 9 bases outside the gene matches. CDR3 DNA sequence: TGTGCCAGTAGTATGTTCTCCGGACAGGGCTATCAGCCCCAGCATTTT. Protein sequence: CASSMFSGQGYQPQHF.

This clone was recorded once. CDR3 bases: TGTGCCAGCGAACAGGGCCCGGGGAACACTGAAGCTTTCTTT. This codes for CASEQGPGNTEAFF. The genes are TRBV5-5 and TRBJ1-1, with D possibly being TRBD1 (6 bases). Germline V gives CDR1 SGHKS, CDR2 YYEKEE (reference sequence). This CDR3 spans 14 amino acids. The V and J ends lost 7 bases and 1 base respectively, with 14 bases between them.

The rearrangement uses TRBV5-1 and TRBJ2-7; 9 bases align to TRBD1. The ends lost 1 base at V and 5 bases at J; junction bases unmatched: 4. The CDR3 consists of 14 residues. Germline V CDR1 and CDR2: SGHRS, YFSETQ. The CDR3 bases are TGCGCCAGCAGCTTGAGAGGACAGGGGCACGAGCAGTACTTC. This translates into CASSLRGQGHEQYF.